This is a list of T cell receptor beta chains from one sample in a study of cytomegalovirus exposure and HLA in healthy donors. Assay: immunoSEQ multiplex PCR; the TCRdb copy retains only in-frame clones and omits some. The sample shows over 150,000 clones, 79% of them seen only once. Sequencing was performed on PBMCs. The receptor set was obtained from a girl aged 10 to 17 in good health and CMV-seropositive. The CDR3 runs from the conserved cysteine through the conserved F or W. The order of the fields is J gene, clone size, V gene, CDR3 length, D gene, CDR3 DNA, CDR3 protein. The D gene is left open where the match is weak. The listing skips clone size in some rows; elsewhere it reads once, few, many or a size class.

>TRBJ1-1|few|TRBV4-1|17|.
TGCGCCAGCAGCCAAGAGCCTTCGTCAATAGCCGGGACTGAAGCTTTCTTT
CASSQEPSSIAGTEAFF
>TRBJ1-5|.|TRBV6-5|14|.
TGTGCCAGCAGCCGCGAATATAGCAATCAGCCCCAGCATTTT
CASSREYSNQPQHF
>TRBJ1-2|.|TRBV6-5|13|.
TGTGCCAGCAGACAGCCGGGGGACTATGGCTACACCTTC
CASRQPGDYGYTF
>TRBJ1-6|.|TRBV9|14|.
TGTGCCAGCAGCGCAGAGGGGGTGAATTCACCCCTCCACTTT
CASSAEGVNSPLHF
>TRBJ2-3|.|TRBV2|13|TRBD2
TGTGCCAGTTATCGTAGCGGGGATGATACGCAGTATTTT
CASYRSGDDTQYF
>TRBJ2-3|.|TRBV7-2|16|TRBD2
TGTGCCAGCAGCTTATGGGCGGGGGGTACCTTCGATACGCAGTATTTT
CASSLWAGGTFDTQYF
>TRBJ1-1|.|TRBV11-2|15|.
TGTGCCAGCAGCTTAAGGGGGAATAGGGACACTGAAGCTTTCTTT
CASSLRGNRDTEAFF
>TRBJ1-5|.|TRBV6-6|13|.
TGTGCCAGCAGTTACATTCCAAATCAGCCCCAGCATTTT
CASSYIPNQPQHF
>TRBJ2-5|.|TRBV14|17|TRBD2
TGTGCCAGCAGCCGTATCGGACTAGCGGGGACCCTAGAGACCCAGTACTTC
CASSRIGLAGTLETQYF
>TRBJ2-1|.|TRBV9|15|.
TGTGCCAGCAGCGTAGCATGGGGGGTTGGTAATGAGCAGTTCTTC
CASSVAWGVGNEQFF
>TRBJ1-2|.|TRBV5-1|12|.
TGCGCCAGCAGCGGGGGACTGAGTGGCTACACCTTC
CASSGGLSGYTF
>TRBJ2-1|.|TRBV4-3|16|.
TGCGCCAGCAGCCAAGACCCGAGTAGCCTCTACAATGAGCAGTTCTTC
CASSQDPSSLYNEQFF
>TRBJ1-4|.|TRBV7-2|16|TRBD1
TGTGCCAGCAGCGGAAGGACAGGGTCAACTAATGAAAAACTGTTTTTT
CASSGRTGSTNEKLFF
>TRBJ2-2|.|TRBV4-3|16|TRBD1
TGCGCCAGCAGCCAAGATCGGGGGACAGGGGAAAGGGAGCTGTTTTTT
CASSQDRGTGERELFF
>TRBJ2-5|.|TRBV5-4|16|TRBD2
TGTGCCAGCAGCTTGCGTGGCGGGGGGGCCCAGGAGACCCAGTACTTC
CASSLRGGGAQETQYF
>TRBJ2-7|.|TRBV7-7|13|.
TGTGCCAGCAGCTTAGAACAGGGCTACGAGCAGTACTTC
CASSLEQGYEQYF
>TRBJ1-1|.|TRBV7-6|16|.
TGTGCCAGCAGCTTTGGGACAAAGAGCATGAACACTGAAGCTTTCTTT
CASSFGTKSMNTEAFF
>TRBJ2-7|.|TRBV4-3|15|TRBD1
TGCGCCAGCAGCCGGTACCGGGACAGGTCCTACGAGCAGTACTTC
CASSRYRDRSYEQYF
>TRBJ1-3|few|TRBV15|14|.
TGTGCCACCAGCAGTGTCTTCTCTGGAAACACCATATATTTT
CATSSVFSGNTIYF
>TRBJ2-3|.|TRBV18|14|.
TGTGCCAGCTCACCACCCCTCCCAGAAGATACGCAGTATTTT
CASSPPLPEDTQYF
>TRBJ2-1|.|TRBV5-6|16|.
TGTGCCAGCAGCTTTGTACCCGGGAGCTCCTACAATGAGCAGTTCTTC
CASSFVPGSSYNEQFF
>TRBJ2-5|.|TRBV14|15|.
TGTGCCAGCAGCCCGGTTGGAGGGGCTCAAGAGACCCAGTACTTC
CASSPVGGAQETQYF
>TRBJ2-3|.|TRBV7-2|15|TRBD2
TGTGCCAGCAGCCCGCTAGCGGGGGGGCCAGATACGCAGTATTTT
CASSPLAGGPDTQYF
>TRBJ2-5|.|TRBV5-1|16|TRBD2
TGCGCCAGCAGCTTGGCGGGACTATCCCTAGGAGAGACCCAGTACTTC
CASSLAGLSLGETQYF
>TRBJ2-5|.|TRBV6-5|15|TRBD2
TGTGCCAGCAGTTACGCTAGCGGGGGTCAAGAGACCCAGTACTTC
CASSYASGGQETQYF
>TRBJ2-3|.|TRBV5-1|16|TRBD1
TGCGCCAGCAGCTTGGCCGGTCAGGGGGCAGGAGATACGCAGTATTTT
CASSLAGQGAGDTQYF
>TRBJ1-2|many|TRBV6-1|13|.
TGTGCCAGCAGTGAGGTGTTAGACTATGGCTACACCTTC
CASSEVLDYGYTF
>TRBJ2-7|.|TRBV5-4|14|.
TGTGCCAGCAGCTTGGTCGGGACTGAATACGAGCAGTACTTC
CASSLVGTEYEQYF
>TRBJ1-5|.|TRBV6-5|13|.
TGTGCCAGCAGCATGGGCAGTCACCAGCCCCAGCATTTT
CASSMGSHQPQHF
>TRBJ2-7|.|TRBV10-2|19|TRBD1
TGCGCCAGCAGTGACCGACCGGGACAGTTCTCGCAAAGCTCCTACGAGCAGTACTTC
CASSDRPGQFSQSSYEQYF
>TRBJ1-5|.|TRBV19|13|TRBD1
TGTGCAGTAGCCGGGACAGGCTATCAGCCCCAGCATTTT
CAVAGTGYQPQHF
>TRBJ2-7|.|TRBV18|14|.
TGTGCCAGCTCCAGGGGGGCTTACCCCTACGAGCAGTACTTC
CASSRGAYPYEQYF
>TRBJ2-6|once|TRBV21-1|17|.
TGTGCCAGGGTAACCGGGAGGGGGTCAACTGGGGCCAACGTCCTGACTTTC
CARVTGRGSTGANVLTF
>TRBJ2-3|.|TRBV2|15|TRBD2
TGTGCCAGCAGAGTACTAGCGGGGGAGGCAGATACGCAGTATTTT
CASRVLAGEADTQYF
>TRBJ1-2|.|TRBV6-5|12|.
TGTGCCAGCAGTTACTCGAGGCAGGGCTACACCTTC
CASSYSRQGYTF
>TRBJ2-1|.|TRBV21-1|14|.
TGTGCCAGCAGCCCCCCCCATCCGGGAAATGAGCAGTTCTTC
CASSPPHPGNEQFF
>TRBJ2-7|few|TRBV18|15|TRBD1
TGTGCCAGCTCACCACCGGGACAGGGGGTTCGCGAGCAGTACTTC
CASSPPGQGVREQYF
>TRBJ1-2|.|TRBV9|16|TRBD1
TGTGCCAGCAGCGTAGAAAGTTGGTGGGACAGGGGTGGCTACACCTTC
CASSVESWWDRGGYTF
>TRBJ1-1|.|TRBV5-6|15|TRBD1
TGTGCCAGCAGCCGCATACCCGGGACAGAGATTGAAGCTTTCTTT
CASSRIPGTEIEAFF
>TRBJ1-2|.|TRBV6-1|14|.
TGTGCCAGCAAGTTCCGGGGGGCTGTCGATGGCTACACCTTC
CASKFRGAVDGYTF
>TRBJ2-5|.|TRBV2|13|TRBD2
TGTGCCAGCAGTGAGAGGGGAGGGGAGACCCAGTACTTC
CASSERGGETQYF
>TRBJ1-1|.|TRBV19|14|.
TGTGCCAGTAGTGGTATCTTGCGGGGAGCTGAAGCTTTCTTT
CASSGILRGAEAFF
>TRBJ2-1|.|TRBV2|12|TRBD1
TGTGCCAGTAGGGGACAGGGGCACGAGCAGTTCTTC
CASRGQGHEQFF
>TRBJ2-1|once|TRBV7-2|13|.
TGTGCCAGCAGTTCCCTCTCGGACAATGAGCAGTTCTTC
CASSSLSDNEQFF
>TRBJ1-2|.|TRBV21-1|19|.
TGTGCCAGCAGCAAAGCTATGAGGCAGGGGATATGGGATAACTATGGCTACACCTTC
CASSKAMRQGIWDNYGYTF
>TRBJ1-6|once|TRBV7-8|14|TRBD1
TGTGCCAGCAGCTTAGCGGGACAGGGGGGTACCCTCCACTTT
CASSLAGQGGTLHF